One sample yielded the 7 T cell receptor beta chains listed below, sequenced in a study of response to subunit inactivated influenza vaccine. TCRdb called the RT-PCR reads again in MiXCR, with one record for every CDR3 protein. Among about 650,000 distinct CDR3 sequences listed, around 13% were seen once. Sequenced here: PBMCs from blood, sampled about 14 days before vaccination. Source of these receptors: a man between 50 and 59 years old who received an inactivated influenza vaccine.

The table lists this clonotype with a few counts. The chain's CDR3 is CASTTRSNGELFF. The CDR3 DNA follows: TGTGCCAGCACTACTAGATCCAACGGGGAGCTGTTTTTT. The chain has TRBV12-3 or TRBV12-4 and TRBJ2-2; D is perhaps TRBD2 (5 bases). The ends were cut back, 7 bases at V and 7 bases at J, with 13 bases in the middle. CDR3 length: 13 amino acids.

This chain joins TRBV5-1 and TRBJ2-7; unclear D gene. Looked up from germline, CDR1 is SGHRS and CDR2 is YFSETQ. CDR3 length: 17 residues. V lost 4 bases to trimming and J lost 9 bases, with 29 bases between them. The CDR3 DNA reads TGCGCCAGCAGCCGTACCCCCGCGGAACGGATCCTCTTGGGGCAGTACTTC. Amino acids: CASSRTPAERILLGQYF.

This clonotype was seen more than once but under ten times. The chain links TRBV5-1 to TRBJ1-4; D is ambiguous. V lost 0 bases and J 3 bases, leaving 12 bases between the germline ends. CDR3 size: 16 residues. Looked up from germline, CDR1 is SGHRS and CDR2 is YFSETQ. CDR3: CASSLELPGPNEKLFF. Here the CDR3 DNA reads TGCGCCAGCAGCTTGGAATTGCCAGGACCTAATGAAAAACTGTTTTTT.

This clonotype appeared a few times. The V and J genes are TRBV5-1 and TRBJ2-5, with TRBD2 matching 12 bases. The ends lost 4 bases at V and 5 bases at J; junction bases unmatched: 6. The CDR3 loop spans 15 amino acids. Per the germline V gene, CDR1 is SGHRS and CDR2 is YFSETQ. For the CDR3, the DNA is TGCGCCAGCAGCCTGACTAGCGGGGGTCTTGAGACCCAGTACTTC. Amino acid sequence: CASSLTSGGLETQYF.

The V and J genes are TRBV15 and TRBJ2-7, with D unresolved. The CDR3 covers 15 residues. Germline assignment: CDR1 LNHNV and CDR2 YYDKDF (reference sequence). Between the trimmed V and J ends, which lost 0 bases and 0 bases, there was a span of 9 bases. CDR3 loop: CATSRDSVSSYEQYF. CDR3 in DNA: TGTGCCACCAGCAGAGATTCTGTCTCCTCCTACGAGCAGTACTTC. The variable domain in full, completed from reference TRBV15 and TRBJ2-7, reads DAMVIQNPRYQVTQFGKPVTLSCSQTLNHNVMYWYQQKSSQAPKLLFHYYDKDFNNEADTPDNFQSRRPNTSFCFLDIRSPGLGDTAMYLCATSRDSVSSYEQYFGPGTRLTVT.

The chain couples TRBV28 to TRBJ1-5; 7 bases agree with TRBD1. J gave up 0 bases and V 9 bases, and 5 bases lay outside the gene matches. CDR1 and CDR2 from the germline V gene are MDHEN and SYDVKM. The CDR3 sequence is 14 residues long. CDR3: CASQDRISNQPQHF. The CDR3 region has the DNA TGTGCCAGTCAGGACAGGATTAGCAATCAGCCCCAGCATTTT.

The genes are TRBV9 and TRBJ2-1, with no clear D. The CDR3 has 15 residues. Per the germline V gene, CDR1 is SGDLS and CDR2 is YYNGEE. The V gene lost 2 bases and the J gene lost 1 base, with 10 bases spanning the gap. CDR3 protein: CASSVQQESYNEQFF. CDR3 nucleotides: TGTGCCAGCAGCGTCCAGCAGGAGTCCTACAATGAGCAGTTCTTC. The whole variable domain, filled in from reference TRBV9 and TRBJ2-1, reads DSGVTQTPKHLITATGQRVTLRCSPRSGDLSVYWYQQSLDQGLQFLIQYYNGEERAKGNILERFSAQQFPDLHSELNLSSLELGDSALYFCASSVQQESYNEQFFGPGTRLTVL.